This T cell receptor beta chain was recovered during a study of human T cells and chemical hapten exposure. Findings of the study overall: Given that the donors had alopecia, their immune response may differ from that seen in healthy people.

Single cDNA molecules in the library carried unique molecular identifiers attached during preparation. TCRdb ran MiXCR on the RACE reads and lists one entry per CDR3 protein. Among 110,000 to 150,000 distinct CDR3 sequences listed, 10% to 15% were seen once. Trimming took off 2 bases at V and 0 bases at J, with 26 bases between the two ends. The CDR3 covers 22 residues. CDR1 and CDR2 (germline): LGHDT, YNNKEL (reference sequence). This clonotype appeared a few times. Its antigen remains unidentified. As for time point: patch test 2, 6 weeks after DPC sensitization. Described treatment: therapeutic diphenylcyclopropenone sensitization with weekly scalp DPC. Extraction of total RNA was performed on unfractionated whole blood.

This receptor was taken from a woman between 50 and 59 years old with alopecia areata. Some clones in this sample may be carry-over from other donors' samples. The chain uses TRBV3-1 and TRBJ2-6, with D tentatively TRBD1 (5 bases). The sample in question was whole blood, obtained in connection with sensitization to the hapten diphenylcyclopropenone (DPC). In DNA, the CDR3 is TGTGCCAGCAGCCAAAACGTGGGGCAGGCTCAAATCCTAAACTCTGGGGCCAACGTCCTGACTTTC. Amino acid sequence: CASSQNVGQAQILNSGANVLTF.